One sample yielded the 13 T cell receptor beta chains listed below, sequenced in a study of cytomegalovirus exposure and HLA in healthy donors. PCR involved 60 Vbeta and 13 Jbeta primers. Repertoires were generated with immunoSEQ multiplex PCR, while TCRdb's copy carries only in-frame clones and drops some. Among 150,000 to 200,000 clones listed, roughly 80% were seen once. The source material was PBMCs. These receptors were taken from a male donor in good health and CMV-seronegative.

The CDR3 is CASTGGFDYNSPLHF. The CDR3 coding sequence is TGTGCCAGCACAGGGGGCTTTGACTATAATTCACCCCTCCACTTT. The chain employs TRBV6-5 and TRBJ1-6; TRBD1 matches 8 bases. V lost 7 bases to trimming and J lost 3 bases; unmatched junction nucleotides: 5. The CDR3 runs 15 residues. Looked up from germline, CDR1 is MNHEY and CDR2 is SVGAGI.

The chain carries TRBV12-2 and TRBJ2-7; the table calls TRBD2, which could not be checked here. TRBV12-2 is shown as a pseudogene. The CDR3 covers 21 residues. The CDR3, as DNA: TGTGCAAGTCGCTTAGGGGGTTCGGGGCTAGCGGGTTGGGTTTTGGTGGGGGGGCAGTACTTC. Its protein is CASRLGGSGLAGWVLVGGQYF.

V gene TRBV6-1 combines with J gene TRBJ2-7; TRBD1 matches at 9 bases. CDR3 length: 14 residues. The V segment lost 8 bases and the J segment 6 bases; nucleotides outside the gene matches: 11. Germline loops: CDR1 MNHNS, CDR2 SASEGT. The CDR3 spells CASFYYGTGSEQYF. CDR3 DNA sequence: TGTGCCAGCTTCTATTACGGGACAGGGAGCGAGCAGTACTTC.

V is TRBV29-1 and J is TRBJ2-1, with 7 bases aligning to TRBD2. This CDR3 region has 13 residues. Per the germline V gene, CDR1 is SQVTM and CDR2 is ANQGSEA. Trimming removed 3 bases from V and 7 bases from J; junction bases left unmatched: 6. In nucleotides, the CDR3 is TGCAGCGTTGAGGGCGGGAGCTCTAATGAGCAGTTCTTC. It translates to CSVEGGSSNEQFF.

This clone was detected a few times. The V and J genes are TRBV23-1 and TRBJ2-2; a weak D match, TRBD2 (7 bases). TRBV23-1 is noted as an ORF with a role that remains uncertain. The CDR3 length is 16 residues. V was clipped by 0 bases and J by 5 bases, with 13 bases between them. The CDR3 loop is CASSQSGGARTGELFF. CDR3 DNA sequence: TGCGCCAGCAGTCAATCTGGGGGGGCTAGGACCGGGGAGCTGTTTTTT.

CDR3 nucleotide sequence: TGTGCCAGCAGCGTAAGCCCCGCCTTTGAATGGGAGCAGTACTTC. This encodes CASSVSPAFEWEQYF. V gene TRBV9 combines with J gene TRBJ2-7; D remains ambiguous. Trimming left V 1 base short and J 7 bases short, with 18 bases between. There are 15 residues in the CDR3. CDR1 is SGDLS and CDR2 is YYNGEE in the germline V gene.

This chain links TRBV19 with TRBJ2-2; a possible D gene is TRBD2 (5 bases). This CDR3 is built from 12 residues. V was clipped by 3 bases and J by 8 bases, with 7 bases between them. The germline V gene has CDR1 LNHDA and CDR2 SQIVND (reference sequence). CDR3 amino acids: CASSMTGGELFF. CDR3 nucleotide sequence: TGTGCCAGTAGTATGACGGGAGGGGAGCTGTTTTTT. The variable domain in full, completed from reference TRBV19 and TRBJ2-2, reads DGGITQSPKYLFRKEGQNVTLSCEQNLNHDAMYWYRQDPGQGLRLIYYSQIVNDFQKGDIAEGYSVSREKKESFPLTVTSAQKNPTAFYLCASSMTGGELFFGEGSRLTVL.

The chain recombines TRBV7-8 with TRBJ2-3; maybe TRBD1 (5 bases). This CDR3 is built from 12 residues. Between the trimmed V and J ends, which lost 5 bases and 10 bases, there was a span of 13 bases. Germline CDR1 SGHVS, CDR2 FQNEAQ. This chain's CDR3 is CASSLPRGAQYF. The CDR3 DNA reads as TGTGCCAGCAGCCTGCCAAGGGGCGCGCAGTATTTT.

This chain joins TRBV30 and TRBJ1-3; the D gene is possibly TRBD1 (6 bases). The CDR3 totals 16 residues. Germline loops: CDR1 GTSNPN, CDR2 SVGIG (reference sequence). V was pared by 0 bases and J by 0 bases, with 12 bases between. CDR3 in amino acids: CAWSVPDRRSGNTIYF. The CDR3, as DNA: TGTGCCTGGAGTGTACCGGACAGACGCTCTGGAAACACCATATATTTT.

In its sample, this clone was seen a few times. This rearrangement joins TRBV7-2 to TRBJ1-1; the match to TRBD1 covers 12 bases. V lost 1 base, J lost 5 bases, and 5 bases stayed unmatched. CDR3 length equals 16 residues. Germline V lookup: CDR1 SGHTA, CDR2 FQGNSA. Here the CDR3 reads CASSLVGTGGRTEAFF. The CDR3 DNA reads TGTGCCAGCAGCTTAGTGGGGACAGGGGGCAGGACTGAAGCTTTCTTT.

As regards this clone: Distinct nucleotide sequences in the sample also encode this CDR3. The chain links TRBV19 to TRBJ1-2; 11 positions agree with TRBD1. The CDR3 has 14 residues. Losses at the gene ends were 6 bases for V and 8 bases for J; bases not matched to a gene: 8. The germline CDR1 and CDR2 sequences are LNHDA and SQIVND (reference sequence). DNA for the CDR3: TGTGCCAGTAGCCCGGGACAGGGGGTACGCGGCTACACCTTC. The encoded protein is CASSPGQGVRGYTF.

V usage is TRBV7-3 and J usage is TRBJ2-3; 10 nucleotides match TRBD2. Germline loops: CDR1 SGHTA, CDR2 FQGTGA. The CDR3 length is 18 residues. V lost 4 bases and J lost 2; bases outside the gene matches: 12. The CDR3 sequence: CASSSPERSGRPTDTQYF. The CDR3 nucleotides read TGTGCCAGCAGCTCCCCCGAGCGTAGCGGGAGGCCCACAGATACGCAGTATTTT.

Written as DNA, the CDR3 is TGTGCCAGCAGTTTACATGGCGGGGACAGCTCCTACGAGCAGTACTTC. This codes for CASSLHGGDSSYEQYF. The chain combines TRBV27 with TRBJ2-7, with a possible D match to TRBD1 (7 bases). The CDR3 sequence is 16 residues long. Trimming cost V 2 bases and J 0 bases, with 14 bases left between them. CDR1 MNHEY and CDR2 SMNVEV come from the germline V gene (reference sequence).